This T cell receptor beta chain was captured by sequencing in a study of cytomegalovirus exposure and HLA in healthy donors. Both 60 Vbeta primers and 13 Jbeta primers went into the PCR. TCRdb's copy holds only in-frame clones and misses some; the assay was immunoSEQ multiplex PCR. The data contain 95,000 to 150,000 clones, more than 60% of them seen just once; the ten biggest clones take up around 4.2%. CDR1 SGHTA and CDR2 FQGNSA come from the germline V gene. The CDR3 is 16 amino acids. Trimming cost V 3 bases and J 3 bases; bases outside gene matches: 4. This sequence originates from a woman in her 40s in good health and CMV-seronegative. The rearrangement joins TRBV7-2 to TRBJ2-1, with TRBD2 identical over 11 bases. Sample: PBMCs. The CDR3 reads CASSLVAGGLYNEQFF. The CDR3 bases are TGTGCCAGCAGCTTGGTAGCGGGGGGGCTCTACAATGAGCAGTTCTTC.